The 24 T cell receptor beta chains below come from one sample, sequenced in a study of regulatory T cells in long-lasting Graves disease. Construction of TCR beta libraries relied on iRepertoire HTBI primers and on Arm-PCR targeting CDR3 regions. MiXCR, run by TCRdb on the multiplex PCR reads, gives a single entry per CDR3 protein. Found here are 360,000 or so distinct CDR3 sequences, roughly 16% of them singletons; the top ten hold around 21%. Described time point: newly diagnosed GD, antithyroid drugs for less than 3 months. RNA extracted from PBMCs served as the sequencing template. The same specimen was also included in a second study, on T cells in Graves' hyperthyroidism and ophthalmopathy.

The sample consisted of peripheral blood mononuclear cells (PBMCs), taken at new diagnosis, from a patient treated with antithyroid drugs. These receptors came from a woman aged 18-29 years with Graves disease.

This clonotype was picked up many times. V is TRBV20-1 and J is TRBJ1-5, with D tentatively TRBD1 (5 bases). Germline V CDR1 and CDR2: DFQATT, SNEGSKA (reference sequence). Trimming cost V 3 bases and J 0 bases, with 6 bases left between them. The CDR3 runs 13 residues. The CDR3 here is CSARTDSNQPQHF. The CDR3 bases are TGCAGTGCTAGGACAGATAGCAATCAGCCCCAGCATTTT.

This clonotype was seen ten or more times. The junction shows a germline mismatch at one end, possibly a read error. This chain links TRBV4-1 with TRBJ2-7, with 8 bases that match TRBD2. CDR3 length: 15 residues. The germline CDR1 and CDR2 sequences are MGHRA and YSYEKL. CDR3 sequence reads: CASSQDPGGTYEQYF. CDR3 nucleotide sequence: TGTGCCAGCAGCCAAGATCCGGGGGGGACCTACGAGCAGTACTTC.

The chain has TRBV6-2 or TRBV6-3 and TRBJ1-1; D is possibly TRBD1 (5 bases). V was pared by 5 bases and J by 11 bases, with 18 bases between. The CDR3 sequence is 13 residues long. Germline assignment: CDR1 MNHEY and CDR2 SVGEGT. CDR3 nucleotides: TGTGCCAGCAGTCAACGGGACCGCATGGGGGCTTTCTTT. Its protein is CASSQRDRMGAFF.

This clonotype was counted many times. The chain is built from TRBV24-1 and TRBJ1-1; 7 nucleotides match TRBD1. The CDR3 contains 15 residues. With 2 bases clipped from V and 1 base from J, the junction kept 3 bases outside the gene matches. Per the germline V gene, CDR1 is KGHDR and CDR2 is SFDVKD. The CDR3 coding sequence is TGTGCCACCAGTGATTCCGGGACAGCGAACACTGAAGCTTTCTTT. Its protein product is CATSDSGTANTEAFF.

This clonotype occurred many times. The chain uses TRBV7-6 and TRBJ2-7, with TRBD1 matching over 12 bases. CDR1 SGHVS and CDR2 FNYEAQ come from the germline V gene. Trimming at V came to 3 bases and at J to 6 bases, leaving 6 bases not matched to a gene. The CDR3 has 15 amino acids. CDR3 in DNA: TGTGCCAGCAGCTTGGCGGGGACAGGGGGCGGCGAGCAGTACTTC. Protein sequence: CASSLAGTGGGEQYF.

The table lists this clonotype with many counts. The gene calls are TRBV20-1 and TRBJ2-3, with D hard to call. Trimming took 6 bases from V and 4 from J, leaving 17 bases between them. The CDR3 spans 14 residues. Per germline, CDR1 DFQATT and CDR2 SNEGSKA (reference sequence). Written as DNA, the CDR3 is TGCAGTGCAGAATCAAAGCGAGGCGCAGATACGCAGTATTTT. It encodes CSAESKRGADTQYF.

This sequence joins TRBV7-9 and TRBJ1-1; a weak D match, TRBD1 (6 bases). V dropped 2 bases and J dropped 4 bases, with 14 bases sitting between them. This CDR3 region has 15 residues. In germline, CDR1 is SEHNR, CDR2 FQNEAQ (reference sequence). The CDR3 sequence is CASSLRAGAGTEAFF. The CDR3 DNA reads TGTGCCAGCAGCTTACGGGCAGGGGCGGGCACTGAAGCTTTCTTT.

This clonotype was observed a few times. V gene TRBV10-2 combines with J gene TRBJ1-2; no clear D. The germline V gene encodes CDR1 WSHSY and CDR2 SAAADI. The V gene lost 0 bases and the J gene lost 3 bases, with 8 bases spanning the gap. The CDR3 is 14 amino acids. The CDR3 nucleotides are TGCGCCAGCAGTGAGTCGAGGGTGGACTATGGCTACACCTTC. This codes for CASSESRVDYGYTF.

Ten or more counts support this clonotype. The chain joins TRBV5-1 to TRBJ2-3; the D gene is possibly TRBD2 (6 bases). The CDR3 runs to 13 residues. Trimming stripped 2 bases from V and 5 bases from J, with 9 bases between. Germline V gene sequence: CDR1 SGHRS, CDR2 YFSETQ. The CDR3 here is CASSLGGKDTQYF. In DNA, the CDR3 is TGCGCCAGCAGCTTAGGCGGGAAAGATACGCAGTATTTT.

This clonotype was seen many times. The genes are TRBV6-1 and TRBJ2-3; D gene unclear. Germline CDR1 is MNHNS and CDR2 is SASEGT. The CDR3 spans 12 residues. The V and J ends lost 6 bases and 2 bases respectively, with 6 bases between them. DNA for the CDR3: TGTGCCAGCAGGACACCCACAGATACGCAGTATTTT. Translating gives CASRTPTDTQYF.

The chain couples TRBV20-1 to TRBJ2-1, with a weak D call TRBD2 (7 bases). Germline V gene lookup returns CDR1 DFQATT and CDR2 SNEGSKA (reference sequence). The CDR3 extends over 14 amino acids. Trimming left V 7 bases short and J 1 base short, with 14 bases between. CDR3 in DNA: TGCAGTGGTGGCGGGGGCCCTTCCTACAATGAGCAGTTCTTC. Translating it yields CSGGGGPSYNEQFF.

This clonotype was seen ten or more times. This rearrangement joins TRBV7-3 to TRBJ2-1, with D perhaps TRBD1 or TRBD2 (5 bases each). This CDR3 region has 16 residues. Germline V gene data show CDR1 as SGHTA and CDR2 as FQGTGA. V lost 5 bases and J 6 bases, leaving 20 bases between the germline ends. CDR3 nucleotides: TGTGCCAGCAGCCCAAGGTCTCTAGCCGGGACCAATGAGCAGTTCTTC. Protein sequence: CASSPRSLAGTNEQFF.

The rearrangement uses TRBV2 and TRBJ2-3; D not resolved. This CDR3 has 13 residues. V lost 10 bases and J 0 bases, leaving 11 bases between the germline ends. Germline loops: CDR1 SNHLY, CDR2 FYNNEI. CDR3: CATTQESTDTQYF. The CDR3 DNA follows: TGTGCCACCACTCAAGAAAGCACAGATACGCAGTATTTT.

The table lists this clonotype with many counts. The rearrangement links TRBV7-9 to TRBJ2-3, with TRBD2 as a possible D gene (6 bases). Trimming cost V 5 bases and J 6 bases, with 9 bases left between them. Germline CDR1 reads SEHNR; CDR2 reads FQNEAQ (reference sequence). The CDR3 has 12 residues. CDR3 nucleotides: TGTGCCAGCAGCCGGAGCGGGGATACGCAGTATTTT. Translated: CASSRSGDTQYF.

Details on this clonotype: This CDR3 is missing its conserved last phenylalanine or tryptophan, likely due to a read error. The chain combines TRBV18 with TRBJ2-7; D may correspond to TRBD1 or TRBD2 (6 bases each). This CDR3 contains 14 residues. Germline assignment: CDR1 KGHSH and CDR2 LQKENI. Trimming stripped 2 bases from V and 6 bases from J, with 14 bases between. DNA for the CDR3: TGTGCCAGCTCACCAAACACCGGGGGCACCGAGCAGTACCTC. The encoded protein is CASSPNTGGTEQYL.

The CDR3 DNA sequence: TGTGCCAGCAGTGAACTTCTCGCCTCTGGAAACACCATATATTTT. Translating gives CASSELLASGNTIYF. This chain connects TRBV6-1 to TRBJ1-3, with D unclear. The length of the CDR3 is 15 residues. The V end lost 2 bases, the J end lost 0 bases, and 8 bases lay between the germline ends. CDR1 is MNHNS, CDR2 SASEGT, per germline.

V is TRBV3-1 and J is TRBJ2-2, with D tentatively TRBD1 or TRBD2 (5 bases each). The CDR3 covers 15 residues. Trimming pared 4 bases from V and 4 bases from J, leaving 13 bases between. Looked up from germline, CDR1 is LGHDT and CDR2 is YNNKEL (reference sequence). The CDR3 loop reads CASSLRGASTGELFF. The CDR3 DNA is TGTGCCAGCAGCCTCCGAGGGGCTAGCACCGGGGAGCTGTTTTTT. The whole variable domain, remainder taken from reference TRBV3-1 and TRBJ2-2, is DTAVSQTPKYLVTQMGNDKSIKCEQNLGHDTMYWYKQDSKKFLKIMFSYNNKELIINETVPNRFSPKSPDKAHLNLHINSLELGDSAVYFCASSLRGASTGELFFGEGSRLTVL.

The table lists this clonotype with many counts. The rearrangement joins TRBV5-5 to TRBJ1-1; TRBD1 might be the D (6 bases). The CDR3 covers 14 residues. Germline V gene data show CDR1 as SGHKS and CDR2 as YYEKEE (reference sequence). Trimming cost V 2 bases and J 4 bases, with 12 bases left between them. DNA of the CDR3: TGTGCCAGCAGCTTACGGGGGGCTCGCACTGAAGCTTTCTTT. This translates into CASSLRGARTEAFF. Full variable domain (remainder filled in from reference TRBV5-5 and TRBJ1-1): DAGVTQSPTHLIKTRGQQVTLRCSPISGHKSVSWYQQVLGQGPQFIFQYYEKEERGRGNFPDRFSARQFPNYSSELNVNALLLGDSALYLCASSLRGARTEAFFGQGTRLTVV.

The V and J genes are TRBV5-1 and TRBJ1-5; D is undetermined. The V end was cut by 0 bases, the J end by 6 bases, with 16 bases between. Looked up from germline, CDR1 is SGHRS and CDR2 is YFSETQ. The CDR3 is 16 residues long. CDR3 nucleotide sequence: TGCGCCAGCAGCTTGGAAAGGCGGGAGGCGGGTCAGCCCCAGCATTTT. Translation: CASSLERREAGQPQHF.

This clonotype was counted many times. The chain is built from TRBV11-2 and TRBJ1-2; D gene ambiguous. Trimming removed 1 base at V and 3 bases at J, with 12 bases between. The CDR3 runs 15 residues. Germline V gene data show CDR1 as SGHAT and CDR2 as FQNNGV. The CDR3 nucleotides read TGTGCCAGCAGCTTAGTGGGCGGGCCCGACTATGGCTACACCTTC. It specifies CASSLVGGPDYGYTF. The full variable domain, its missing parts supplied by reference TRBV11-2 and TRBJ1-2, is EAGVAQSPRYKIIEKRQSVAFWCNPISGHATLYWYQQILGQGPKLLIQFQNNGVVDDSQLPKDRFSAERLKGVDSTLKIQPAKLEDSAVYLCASSLVGGPDYGYTFGSGTRLTVV.

This clonotype has ten or more counts. The V gene is TRBV7-8, the J gene TRBJ2-7; TRBD2 matches at 9 bases. The CDR3 spans 18 residues. Germline V gives CDR1 SGHVS, CDR2 FQNEAQ. V shed 4 bases, J shed 2 bases, and the junction held 15 bases outside the gene matches. CDR3 sequence: CASSWGRKSGTSTYEQYF. CDR3 nucleotide sequence: TGTGCCAGCAGCTGGGGGCGCAAATCCGGGACTAGCACCTACGAGCAGTACTTC. Full variable domain (remainder filled in from reference TRBV7-8 and TRBJ2-7): GAGVSQSPRYKVAKRGQDVALRCDPISGHVSLFWYQQALGQGPEFLTYFQNEAQLDKSGLPSDRFFAERPEGSVSTLKIQRTQQEDSAVYLCASSWGRKSGTSTYEQYFGPGTRLTVT.

This clonotype was observed a handful of times. The V and J genes are TRBV6-1 and TRBJ1-5; D is uncertain. Trimming removed 7 bases at V and 4 bases at J, with 17 bases between. Germline CDR1 is MNHNS and CDR2 is SASEGT. The CDR3 is 15 amino acids. CDR3 DNA: TGTGCCAGCACTAAAGGAGATACGAGAAATCAGCCCCAGCATTTT. Its protein is CASTKGDTRNQPQHF.

Ten or more counts support this clonotype. The chain combines TRBV27 with TRBJ2-1, with TRBD2 identical over 7 bases. The ends lost 1 base at V and 3 bases at J; junction bases unmatched: 3. Germline CDR1 is MNHEY and CDR2 is SMNVEV (reference sequence). This CDR3 spans 15 amino acids. The CDR3 bases are TGTGCCAGCAGTTTATTGGGAGGGGACTACAATGAGCAGTTCTTC. Amino acids: CASSLLGGDYNEQFF.

The sample holds a few counts of this clonotype. The CDR3 nucleotides are TGTGCCAGCAGTGAAGGAAGGAGGAAGGGGCGAAGCTATGGCTACACCTTC. Translating it yields CASSEGRRKGRSYGYTF. This chain joins TRBV6-1 and TRBJ1-2; D is possibly TRBD1 (5 bases). The CDR3 loop spans 17 amino acids. Germline values: CDR1 MNHNS, CDR2 SASEGT. With 1 base removed from V and 4 bases from J, the gap between germline ends came to 19 bases.